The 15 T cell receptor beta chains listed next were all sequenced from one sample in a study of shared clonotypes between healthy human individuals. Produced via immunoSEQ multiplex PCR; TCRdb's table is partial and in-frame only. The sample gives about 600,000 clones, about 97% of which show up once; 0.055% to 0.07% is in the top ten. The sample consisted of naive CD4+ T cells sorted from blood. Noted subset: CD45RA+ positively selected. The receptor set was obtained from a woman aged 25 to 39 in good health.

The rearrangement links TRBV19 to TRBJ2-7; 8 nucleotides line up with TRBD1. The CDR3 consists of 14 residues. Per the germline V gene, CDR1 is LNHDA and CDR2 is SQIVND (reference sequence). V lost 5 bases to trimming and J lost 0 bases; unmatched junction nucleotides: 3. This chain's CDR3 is CASSSTGVSYEQYF. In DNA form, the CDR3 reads TGTGCCAGTAGTTCGACAGGGGTCTCCTACGAGCAGTACTTC.

The CDR3 is CASSERLAGGTDTQYF. CDR3 nucleotides: TGTGCCAGCAGTGAAAGACTAGCGGGGGGCACAGATACGCAGTATTTT. The V call is TRBV25-1, the J call TRBJ2-3; 12 bases align to TRBD2. CDR3 length: 16 residues. From germline, CDR1 is MGHDK and CDR2 SYGVNS. V gave up 2 bases and J gave up 1 base; unmatched junction bases: 1.

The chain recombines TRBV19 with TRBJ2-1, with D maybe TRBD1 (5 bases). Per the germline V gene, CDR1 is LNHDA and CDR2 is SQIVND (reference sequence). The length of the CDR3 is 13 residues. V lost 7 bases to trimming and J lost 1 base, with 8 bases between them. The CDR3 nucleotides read TGTGCCAGTAATGACAGATCCTACAATGAGCAGTTCTTC. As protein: CASNDRSYNEQFF. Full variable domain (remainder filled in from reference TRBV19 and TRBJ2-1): DGGITQSPKYLFRKEGQNVTLSCEQNLNHDAMYWYRQDPGQGLRLIYYSQIVNDFQKGDIAEGYSVSREKKESFPLTVTSAQKNPTAFYLCASNDRSYNEQFFGPGTRLTVL.

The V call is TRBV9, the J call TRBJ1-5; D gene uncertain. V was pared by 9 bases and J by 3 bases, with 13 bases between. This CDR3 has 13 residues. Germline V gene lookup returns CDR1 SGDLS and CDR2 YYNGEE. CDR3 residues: CANRNGHNQPQHF. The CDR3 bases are TGTGCCAACCGGAACGGGCACAATCAGCCCCAGCATTTT.

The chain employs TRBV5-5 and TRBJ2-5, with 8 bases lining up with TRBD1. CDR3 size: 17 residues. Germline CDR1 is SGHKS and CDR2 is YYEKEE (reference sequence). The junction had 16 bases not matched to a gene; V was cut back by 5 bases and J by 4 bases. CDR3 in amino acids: CASSFTLQGAFPETQYF. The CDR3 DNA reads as TGTGCCAGCAGTTTCACCCTCCAGGGGGCATTTCCAGAGACCCAGTACTTC.

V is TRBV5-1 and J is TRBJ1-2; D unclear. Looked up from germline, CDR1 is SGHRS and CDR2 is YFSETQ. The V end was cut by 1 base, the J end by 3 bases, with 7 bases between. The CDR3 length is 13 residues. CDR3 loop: CASSLSTHYGYTF. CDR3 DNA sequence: TGCGCCAGCAGCTTGAGTACCCACTATGGCTACACCTTC.

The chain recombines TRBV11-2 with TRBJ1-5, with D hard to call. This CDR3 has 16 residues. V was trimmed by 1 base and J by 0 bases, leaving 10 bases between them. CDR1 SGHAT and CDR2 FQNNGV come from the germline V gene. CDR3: CASSLGSMNSNQPQHF. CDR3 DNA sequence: TGTGCCAGCAGCTTAGGATCGATGAATAGCAATCAGCCCCAGCATTTT.

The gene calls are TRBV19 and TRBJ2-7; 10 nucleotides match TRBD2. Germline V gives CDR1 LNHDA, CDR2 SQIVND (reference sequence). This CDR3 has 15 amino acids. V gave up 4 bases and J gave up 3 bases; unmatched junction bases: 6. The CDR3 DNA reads TGTGCCAGTAGTAACCCGGGACTAGCGAGCTACGAGCAGTACTTC. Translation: CASSNPGLASYEQYF.

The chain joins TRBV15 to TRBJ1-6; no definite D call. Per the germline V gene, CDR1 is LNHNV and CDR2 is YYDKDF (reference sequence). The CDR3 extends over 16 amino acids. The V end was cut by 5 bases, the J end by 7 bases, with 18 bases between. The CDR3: CATSRGEGLGNSPLHF. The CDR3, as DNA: TGTGCCACCAGCCGTGGTGAGGGCCTGGGCAATTCACCCCTCCACTTT.

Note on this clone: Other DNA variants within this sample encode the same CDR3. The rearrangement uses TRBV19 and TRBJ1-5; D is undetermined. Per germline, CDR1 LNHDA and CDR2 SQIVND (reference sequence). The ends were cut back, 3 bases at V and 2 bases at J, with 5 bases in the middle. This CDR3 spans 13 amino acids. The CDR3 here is CASSIGGNQPQHF. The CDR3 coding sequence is TGTGCCAGTAGTATCGGGGGCAATCAGCCCCAGCATTTT.

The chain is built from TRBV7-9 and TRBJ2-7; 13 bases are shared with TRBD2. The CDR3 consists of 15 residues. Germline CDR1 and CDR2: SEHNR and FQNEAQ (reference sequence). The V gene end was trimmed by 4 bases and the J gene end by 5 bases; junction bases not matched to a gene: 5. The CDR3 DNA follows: TGTGCCAGCAGCTCGACTAGCGGGAGGACCAACGAGCAGTACTTC. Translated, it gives CASSSTSGRTNEQYF.

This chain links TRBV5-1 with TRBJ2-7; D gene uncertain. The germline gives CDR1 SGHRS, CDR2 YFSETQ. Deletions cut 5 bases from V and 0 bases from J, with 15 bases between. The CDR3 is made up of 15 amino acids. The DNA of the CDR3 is TGCGCCAGCAGGGACCAGACGGAGAGCTCCTACGAGCAGTACTTC. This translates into CASRDQTESSYEQYF. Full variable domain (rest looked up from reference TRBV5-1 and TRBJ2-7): KAGVTQTPRYLIKTRGQQVTLSCSPISGHRSVSWYQQTPGQGLQFLFEYFSETQRNKGNFPGRFSGRQFSNSRSEMNVSTLELGDSALYLCASRDQTESSYEQYFGPGTRLTVT.

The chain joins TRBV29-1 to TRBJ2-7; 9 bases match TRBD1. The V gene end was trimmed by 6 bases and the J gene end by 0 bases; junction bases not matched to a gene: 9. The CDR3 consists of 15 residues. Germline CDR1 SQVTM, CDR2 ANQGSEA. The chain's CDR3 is CSVGTGTVDSYEQYF. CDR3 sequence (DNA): TGCAGCGTGGGGACAGGGACCGTAGACTCCTACGAGCAGTACTTC.

The CDR3 region is CASRAGTSVLNEQFF. The DNA for the CDR3 is TGTGCCAGCAGGGCCGGGACTAGCGTTTTGAATGAGCAGTTCTTC. The rearrangement joins TRBV28 to TRBJ2-1; TRBD2 agrees at 10 bases. V trimming: 6 bases; J trimming: 7 bases; junction bases outside the gene matches: 9. From germline, CDR1 is MDHEN and CDR2 SYDVKM. The CDR3 sequence is 15 residues long.

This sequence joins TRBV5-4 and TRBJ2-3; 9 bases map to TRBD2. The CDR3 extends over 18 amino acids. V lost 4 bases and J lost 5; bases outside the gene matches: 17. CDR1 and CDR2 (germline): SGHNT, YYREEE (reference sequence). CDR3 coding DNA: TGTGCCAGCAGCGTAGCGGGAGTAACTCAATACGAAAAAGATACGCAGTATTTT. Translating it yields CASSVAGVTQYEKDTQYF.